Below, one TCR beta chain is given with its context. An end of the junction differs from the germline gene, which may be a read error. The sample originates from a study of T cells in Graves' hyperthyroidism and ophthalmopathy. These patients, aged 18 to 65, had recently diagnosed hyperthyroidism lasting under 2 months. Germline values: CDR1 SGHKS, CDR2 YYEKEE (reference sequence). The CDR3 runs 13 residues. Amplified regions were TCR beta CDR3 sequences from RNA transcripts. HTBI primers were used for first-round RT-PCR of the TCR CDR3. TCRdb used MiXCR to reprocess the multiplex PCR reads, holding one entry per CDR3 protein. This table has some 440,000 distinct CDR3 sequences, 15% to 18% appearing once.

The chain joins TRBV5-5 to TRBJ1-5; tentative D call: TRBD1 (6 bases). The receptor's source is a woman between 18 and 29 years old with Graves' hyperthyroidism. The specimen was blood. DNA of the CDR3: TGTGCCAGCAGCCGGGACAACAATCAGCCCCAGCGTTTT. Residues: CASSRDNNQPQRF.